This TCR beta chain was recovered during a study of T-cell reconstitution after alpha-beta-depleted transplantation in children. Findings of the study overall: The main origin of T-cell counts and diversity one year after transplant was newly produced T cells. Several patients had high TCRbeta diversity at day 60; it came from surviving recipient T cells and thymic progenitors. Several hundred expanded graft clones reportedly were the source of alpha-beta T cells about two months after transplant.

This clonotype has at least ten counts. Its matching antigen is unknown. The authors prepared the TCRbeta library with unique molecular identifiers. MiXCR, applied by TCRdb to the PCR reads, yields one record per CDR3 protein. Found here are about 300,000 distinct CDR3 sequences, around 10% of them singletons; the top ten hold less than 9%. Sequencing used PBMCs, obtained before TCRalphabeta/CD19-depleted stem cell transplant. The receptor was derived from a boy under two years old with acute myeloid leukemia, due to receive a stem cell transplant.

The CDR3 reads CASSFRARGFETQYF. CDR3 DNA: TGTGCCAGCAGTTTTCGTGCTAGGGGTTTCGAGACCCAGTACTTC. This chain uses TRBV27 with TRBJ2-5; maybe TRBD1 (5 bases). Trimming took 3 bases from V and 5 from J, leaving 16 bases between them. Germline values: CDR1 MNHEY, CDR2 SMNVEV (reference sequence). This CDR3 spans 15 amino acids.